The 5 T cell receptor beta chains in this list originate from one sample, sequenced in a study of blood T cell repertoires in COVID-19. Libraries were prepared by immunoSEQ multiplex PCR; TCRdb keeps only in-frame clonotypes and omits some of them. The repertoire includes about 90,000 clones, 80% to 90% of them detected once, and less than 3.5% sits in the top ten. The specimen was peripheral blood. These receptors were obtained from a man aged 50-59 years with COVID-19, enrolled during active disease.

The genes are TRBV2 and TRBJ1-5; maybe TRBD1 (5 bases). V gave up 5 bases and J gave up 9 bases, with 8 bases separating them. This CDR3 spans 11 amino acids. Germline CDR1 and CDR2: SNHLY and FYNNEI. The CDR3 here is CASSIDRPQHF. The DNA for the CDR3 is TGTGCCAGCAGTATCGACAGGCCCCAGCATTTT.

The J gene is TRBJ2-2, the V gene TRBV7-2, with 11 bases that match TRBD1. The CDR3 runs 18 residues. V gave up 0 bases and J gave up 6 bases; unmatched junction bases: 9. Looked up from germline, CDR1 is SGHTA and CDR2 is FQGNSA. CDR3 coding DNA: TGTGCCAGCAGCTTAGCTCGGGCTGGGACAGGGGGTCCCGGGGAGCTGTTTTTT. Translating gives CASSLARAGTGGPGELFF. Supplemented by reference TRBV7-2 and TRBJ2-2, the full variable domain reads GAGVSQSPSNKVTEKGKDVELRCDPISGHTALYWYRQSLGQGLEFLIYFQGNSAPDKSGLPSDRFSAERTGGSVSTLTIQRTQQEDSAVYLCASSLARAGTGGPGELFFGEGSRLTVL.

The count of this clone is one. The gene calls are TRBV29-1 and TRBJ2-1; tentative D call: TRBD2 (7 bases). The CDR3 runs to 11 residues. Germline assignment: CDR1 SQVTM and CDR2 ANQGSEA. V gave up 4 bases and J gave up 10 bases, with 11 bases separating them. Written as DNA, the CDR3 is TGCAGCGTTGGAAGGGGGGGCGAGCAGTTCTTC. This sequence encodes CSVGRGGEQFF.

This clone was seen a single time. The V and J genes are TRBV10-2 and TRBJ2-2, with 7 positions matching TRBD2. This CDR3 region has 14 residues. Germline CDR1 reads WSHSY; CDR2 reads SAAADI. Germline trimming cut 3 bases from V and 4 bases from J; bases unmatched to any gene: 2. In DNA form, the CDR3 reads TGCGCCAGCAGTGATTGGGGGGGCACCGGGGAGCTGTTTTTT. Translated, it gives CASSDWGGTGELFF.

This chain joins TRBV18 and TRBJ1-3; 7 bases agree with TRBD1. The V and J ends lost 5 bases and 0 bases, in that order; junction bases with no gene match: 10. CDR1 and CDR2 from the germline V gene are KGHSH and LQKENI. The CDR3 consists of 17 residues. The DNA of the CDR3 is TGTGCCAGCTCAACGCCGACAGGGACTAGCTCTGGAAACACCATATATTTT. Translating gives CASSTPTGTSSGNTIYF.